This entry lists 5 T cell receptor beta chains sequenced from one sample in a study of T cells in Graves' hyperthyroidism and ophthalmopathy. RNA transcripts provided the source from which TCR beta CDR3 regions were amplified. Primed by the HTBI set, a first-round RT-PCR was run on the TCR CDR3. TCRdb reprocessed the multiplex PCR reads with MiXCR, giving one entry per CDR3 protein. Of about 480,000 distinct CDR3 sequences listed, around a fifth are singletons. The material sequenced was blood. The receptors derive from a woman in her 70s with Graves' ophthalmopathy.

This clonotype has a handful of counts. This chain connects TRBV12-3 or TRBV12-4 to TRBJ1-1, with D unresolved. Trimming removed 6 bases at V and 1 base at J, with 6 bases between. The CDR3 has 12 residues. CDR3 protein: CASRPANTEAFF. The CDR3 DNA reads TGTGCCAGCAGACCCGCGAACACTGAAGCTTTCTTT.

This clonotype was seen a single time. The V gene is TRBV9, the J gene TRBJ1-1; the D gene is possibly TRBD1 (6 bases). Trimming took off 4 bases at V and 13 bases at J, with 23 bases between the two ends. CDR1 is SGDLS, CDR2 YYNGEE, per germline. The CDR3 is 14 residues long. The CDR3 sequence: CASSSTWRGGPGFF. The CDR3 coding sequence is TGTGCCAGCAGCTCAACTTGGCGGGGGGGCCCCGGTTTCTTT. Combining the CDR3 with reference TRBV9 and TRBJ1-1 gives the whole variable domain DSGVTQTPKHLITATGQRVTLRCSPRSGDLSVYWYQQSLDQGLQFLIQYYNGEERAKGNILERFSAQQFPDLHSELNLSSLELGDSALYFCASSSTWRGGPGFFGQGTRLTVV.

This clonotype was detected ten times or more. The chain is built from TRBV6-1 and TRBJ1-2, with 11 positions matching TRBD1. With V trimmed by 5 bases and J by 1 base, 9 bases remained unmatched. This CDR3 contains 17 residues. Looked up from germline, CDR1 is MNHNS and CDR2 is SASEGT. CDR3 in amino acids: CASSSRRTGGNNYGYTF. As DNA, the CDR3 is TGTGCCAGCAGTTCGCGGAGGACAGGGGGCAATAACTATGGCTACACCTTC.

This clonotype was recorded many times. The chain is built from TRBV7-9 and TRBJ1-1, with unresolved D. Between the trimmed V and J ends, which lost 6 bases and 0 bases, there was a span of 8 bases. The germline gives CDR1 SEHNR, CDR2 FQNEAQ (reference sequence). The CDR3 runs to 13 residues. This CDR3 is CASRPRMNTEAFF. For the CDR3, the DNA is TGTGCCAGCAGGCCAAGGATGAACACTGAAGCTTTCTTT.

This clonotype was seen a handful of times. V and J are TRBV6-2 or TRBV6-3 and TRBJ1-6; no clear D gene. CDR1 and CDR2 from the germline V gene are MNHEY and SVGEGT. Trimming took 2 bases from V and 3 from J, leaving 11 bases between them. This CDR3 contains 16 residues. CDR3 residues: CASSYLLTGYNSPLHF. In nucleotides, the CDR3 is TGTGCCAGCAGTTACCTTCTGACGGGCTATAATTCACCCCTCCACTTT.